One and the same sample provided the 28 T cell receptor beta chains below, sequenced in a study of beta chain features in type 1 diabetes (dated by TCRdb to 2016 to 2019). General study outcomes and caveats: A moderate but significant shortening of TCRB CDR3 length was observed in type 1 diabetes patients in all four CD4+ subsets.

No cognate antigen is known for these TCRs. Library generation was performed with the immunoSEQ multiplex PCR assay. All of the isolated RNA was reverse transcribed with the High Capacity cDNA Reverse Transcription Kit, so expressed TCRB transcripts were sequenced. Sourced from immuneACCESS, this table was stored by TCRdb with only in-frame sequences that have V and J called. A share of the clones is absent; for the studies checked, an unresolved V gene accounts for under half, and the remainder has no known explanation. The sample table holds roughly 340,000 clones, of which roughly 13% were seen once. The ten largest clones add up to roughly 0.015% of the sample. Sequencing was done on a sample of naive CD4+ T cells from blood. The intended sense of this specimen's cell subset or site label: true naive CD4+ T cells. The origin of the receptors is a woman aged 18-29 years with type 1 diabetes.

The J gene is TRBJ2-1, the V gene TRBV11-2, with 9 bases matching TRBD2. The CDR3 totals 16 residues. Germline values: CDR1 SGHAT, CDR2 FQNNGV. With V trimmed by 2 bases and J by 4 bases, 6 bases remained unmatched. CDR3 sequence: CASSLSLAGTYNEQFF. The CDR3 nucleotides are TGTGCCAGCAGCTTATCTCTAGCGGGGACGTACAATGAGCAGTTCTTC.

This clone appeared a few times. The chain couples TRBV4-2 to TRBJ2-1, with D possibly TRBD1 on 5 matching bases. The CDR3 spans 13 residues. Germline V gene sequence: CDR1 LGHNA, CDR2 YNFKEQ. Trimming stripped 5 bases from V and 10 bases from J, with 15 bases between. The CDR3 DNA is TGTGCCAGCAGCTTCCACGACAGTAGGGAGCAGTTCTTC. Protein sequence: CASSFHDSREQFF.

J is TRBJ1-2 and V is TRBV27; 12 bases match TRBD1. CDR3 length equals 18 residues. The ends lost 5 bases at V and 6 bases at J; junction bases unmatched: 16. CDR1 is MNHEY and CDR2 is SMNVEV in the germline V gene (reference sequence). CDR3 DNA: TGTGCCAGCAGTCCCTGGGGGACAGGGGGCAGGACATGGCATGGCTACACCTTC. This encodes CASSPWGTGGRTWHGYTF.

This clone has a handful of counts. The rearrangement joins TRBV5-1 to TRBJ2-1; 11 nucleotides line up with TRBD2. This CDR3 has 13 residues. CDR1 is SGHRS, CDR2 YFSETQ, per germline. V lost 7 bases, J lost 5 bases, and 2 bases stayed unmatched. CDR3 sequence: CASQGLADNEQFF. In DNA, the CDR3 is TGCGCCAGCCAGGGACTAGCGGACAATGAGCAGTTCTTC.

This chain uses TRBV19 with TRBJ1-2, with D maybe TRBD1 (6 bases). With 3 bases removed from V and 6 bases from J, the gap between germline ends came to 11 bases. The CDR3 consists of 13 residues. The V gene's germline CDR1 is LNHDA and CDR2 SQIVND (reference sequence). CDR3 protein: CASSMGHFNGYTF. CDR3 in DNA: TGTGCCAGTAGTATGGGACATTTCAATGGCTACACCTTC.

The chain carries TRBV14 and TRBJ2-1, with 7 bases identical to TRBD2. The CDR3 spans 16 residues. Per germline, CDR1 SGHDN and CDR2 FVKESK. Germline trimming cut 0 bases from V and 1 base from J; bases unmatched to any gene: 3. The CDR3 loop reads CASSQEYGRSYNEQFF. CDR3 DNA sequence: TGTGCCAGCAGCCAAGAATACGGGAGGTCCTACAATGAGCAGTTCTTC. Combining the CDR3 with reference TRBV14 and TRBJ2-1 gives the whole variable domain EAGVTQFPSHSVIEKGQTVTLRCDPISGHDNLYWYRRVMGKEIKFLLHFVKESKQDESGMPNNRFLAERTGGTYSTLKVQPAELEDSGVYFCASSQEYGRSYNEQFFGPGTRLTVL.

The rearrangement links TRBV5-8 to TRBJ1-2; TRBD1 agrees at 8 bases. Per germline, CDR1 SGHTS and CDR2 YDEGEE. Germline trimming cut 4 bases from V and 5 bases from J; bases unmatched to any gene: 7. There are 14 residues in the CDR3. In nucleotides, the CDR3 is TGTGCCAGCAGCCCCCGGACAGGGAAGTATGGCTACACCTTC. Protein sequence: CASSPRTGKYGYTF.

This clone occurred a few times. The chain joins TRBV9 to TRBJ2-1; possible D gene TRBD1, 7 bases. The CDR3 contains 15 residues. Trimming stripped 2 bases from V and 12 bases from J, with 21 bases between. Germline V gives CDR1 SGDLS, CDR2 YYNGEE. The CDR3 sequence is CASSVGGTVPFGQFF. The DNA of the CDR3 is TGTGCCAGCAGCGTGGGCGGGACAGTCCCTTTTGGGCAGTTCTTC.

The chain recombines TRBV2 with TRBJ2-7, with TRBD1 as a possible D gene (6 bases). CDR1 SNHLY and CDR2 FYNNEI come from the germline V gene. Between the trimmed V and J ends, which lost 4 bases and 6 bases, there was a span of 13 bases. The CDR3 consists of 13 residues. In nucleotides, the CDR3 is TGTGCCAGCAGTGGGGCTAGGGGGAGCGAGCAGTACTTC. Protein: CASSGARGSEQYF.

The rearrangement links TRBV5-4 to TRBJ2-5, with 7 bases fitting TRBD2. The CDR3 covers 16 residues. CDR1 is SGHNT and CDR2 is YYREEE in the germline V gene (reference sequence). Trimming cost V 0 bases and J 4 bases; bases outside gene matches: 9. The CDR3 here is CASSLGSGKESETQYF. CDR3 sequence (DNA): TGTGCCAGCAGCTTGGGAAGCGGGAAAGAGTCAGAGACCCAGTACTTC.

This clone was observed a handful of times. This sequence joins TRBV7-8 and TRBJ2-3; TRBD2 matches at 7 bases. CDR1 and CDR2 from the germline V gene are SGHVS and FQNEAQ. There are 14 residues in the CDR3. J lost 6 bases, V lost 8 bases, and 11 bases had no gene match. For the CDR3, the DNA is TGTGCCAGCGCCCCGGCGGGGGTAAGGGATACGCAGTATTTT. Protein product: CASAPAGVRDTQYF.

The V and J genes are TRBV7-2 and TRBJ1-1, with D maybe TRBD1 (5 bases). The CDR3 spans 13 residues. Germline CDR1 and CDR2: SGHTA and FQGNSA. With 2 bases removed from V and 7 bases from J, the gap between germline ends came to 11 bases. The CDR3 here is CASSLLGLHEAFF. In nucleotides, the CDR3 is TGTGCCAGCAGCTTACTGGGGCTTCATGAAGCTTTCTTT.

This chain uses TRBV11-2 with TRBJ2-1; possible D gene TRBD1, 6 bases. CDR3 length: 16 amino acids. Per the germline V gene, CDR1 is SGHAT and CDR2 is FQNNGV. V shed 2 bases and J shed 4 bases, with 15 bases lying between them. CDR3 coding DNA: TGTGCCAGCAGCTTAATGTCAGGGGCCGAATACAATGAGCAGTTCTTC. This gives the protein CASSLMSGAEYNEQFF.

The rearrangement links TRBV9 to TRBJ1-1, with D possibly being TRBD1 (6 bases). The V end lost 0 bases, the J end lost 4 bases, and 13 bases lay between the germline ends. The CDR3 runs 15 residues. Germline V CDR1 and CDR2: SGDLS, YYNGEE. CDR3: CASSVGPGEVTEAFF. CDR3 nucleotide sequence: TGTGCCAGCAGCGTAGGACCAGGGGAAGTCACTGAAGCTTTCTTT.

The chain employs TRBV7-3 and TRBJ2-3; tentatively, D is TRBD1 (6 bases). The germline V gene has CDR1 SGHTA and CDR2 FQGTGA. CDR3 length: 13 residues. V was shortened by 5 bases and J by 4 bases, with 10 bases between the two germline ends. CDR3 DNA: TGTGCCAGCAGCCCACAGGGTCCAGATACGCAGTATTTT. Its protein is CASSPQGPDTQYF.

V is TRBV29-1 and J is TRBJ1-2; no firm D call. The V end was cut by 6 bases, the J end by 3 bases, with 8 bases between. Germline values: CDR1 SQVTM, CDR2 ANQGSEA. The CDR3 runs 11 residues. CDR3 bases: TGCAGCGTCGACATTTACTATGGCTACACCTTC. Amino acid sequence: CSVDIYYGYTF.

A few counts support this clone. Other DNA sequences within the sample encode an identical CDR3. The chain recombines TRBV27 with TRBJ1-1; D unresolved. Trimming removed 5 bases from V and 0 bases from J, with 7 bases in between. From germline, CDR1 is MNHEY and CDR2 SMNVEV (reference sequence). The length of the CDR3 is 13 residues. The CDR3 loop is CASSTEMNTEAFF. CDR3 DNA sequence: TGTGCCAGCAGTACCGAGATGAACACTGAAGCTTTCTTT.

The sample holds a few counts of this clone. Other DNA sequences in the sample encode the same CDR3. The chain uses TRBV7-2 and TRBJ2-5, with 7 positions matching TRBD1. The length of the CDR3 is 13 residues. V shed 6 bases, J shed 2 bases, and the junction held 3 bases outside the gene matches. CDR1 is SGHTA, CDR2 FQGNSA, per germline. The CDR3 loop reads CASSPGQQETQYF. The DNA for the CDR3 is TGTGCCAGCAGTCCGGGACAGCAAGAGACCCAGTACTTC.

The chain is built from TRBV29-1 and TRBJ2-2, with TRBD2 matching over 7 bases. J lost 0 bases, V lost 4 bases, and 8 bases had no gene match. The germline V gene encodes CDR1 SQVTM and CDR2 ANQGSEA. This CDR3 region has 16 residues. Here the CDR3 reads CSVGDRLAANTGELFF. CDR3 nucleotide sequence: TGCAGCGTTGGCGACCGACTAGCTGCGAACACCGGGGAGCTGTTTTTT.

The table lists this clone with a few counts. This sequence joins TRBV2 and TRBJ2-2, with TRBD2 matching 9 bases. Germline CDR1 and CDR2: SNHLY and FYNNEI. The V and J ends lost 2 bases and 7 bases, in that order; junction bases with no gene match: 8. This CDR3 has 16 residues. The CDR3 nucleotides read TGTGCCAGCAGTGAAAGGAGCGGGAGGCATGGCGGGGAGCTGTTTTTT. Encoded protein: CASSERSGRHGGELFF.

This clone appeared a few times. The rearrangement joins TRBV10-3 to TRBJ2-3, with TRBD2 as a possible D gene (6 bases). V was pared by 2 bases and J by 6 bases, with 15 bases between. The CDR3 runs 15 residues. Germline V gives CDR1 ENHRY, CDR2 SYGVKD. The CDR3, as DNA: TGTGCCATCAGTGAGGATCGGGGGATGTTGGATACGCAGTATTTT. It encodes CAISEDRGMLDTQYF.

This clone has just a few counts. The J gene is TRBJ2-1, the V gene TRBV7-2; a possible D gene is TRBD2 (6 bases). Germline V lookup: CDR1 SGHTA, CDR2 FQGNSA. V was shortened by 1 base and J by 9 bases, with 19 bases between the two germline ends. The CDR3 has 16 amino acids. The CDR3 region has the DNA TGTGCCAGCAGCTTAGGGGGGACTCCGGTCGGCAGTGAGCAGTTCTTC. Protein product: CASSLGGTPVGSEQFF.

This rearrangement joins TRBV25-1 to TRBJ2-7, with 8 positions matching TRBD1. The J segment lost 4 bases and the V segment lost 2 bases, leaving 7 bases of the junction unmatched. Germline V gives CDR1 MGHDK, CDR2 SYGVNS. The CDR3 consists of 15 residues. The CDR3: CASSETGTGLYEQYF. The CDR3 nucleotides are TGTGCCAGCAGTGAAACAGGGACAGGACTTTACGAGCAGTACTTC.

This clone has a handful of counts. CDR3: CASSVARRGANVLTF. CDR3 nucleotides: TGTGCCAGCAGCGTAGCACGGAGAGGGGCCAACGTCCTGACTTTC. The V and J genes are TRBV9 and TRBJ2-6; D is uncertain. Germline V gene lookup returns CDR1 SGDLS and CDR2 YYNGEE. Trimming left V 0 bases short and J 4 bases short, with 8 bases between. The CDR3 contains 15 residues.

This clone was picked up a small number of times. The chain carries TRBV7-2 and TRBJ2-3, with TRBD2 identical over 10 bases. The length of the CDR3 is 16 residues. After removal of 5 bases from V and 2 bases from J, the junction contained 7 bases not matched to a gene. CDR1 and CDR2 from the germline V gene are SGHTA and FQGNSA. CDR3 nucleotide sequence: TGTGCCAGCAGCGCCCGGACTAGCGGTTACACAGATACGCAGTATTTT. Encoded protein: CASSARTSGYTDTQYF.

The sample holds a few counts of this clone. V gene TRBV28 combines with J gene TRBJ2-5, with TRBD2 identical over 9 bases. V lost 4 bases and J lost 4; bases outside the gene matches: 10. This CDR3 spans 16 amino acids. Germline CDR1 and CDR2: MDHEN and SYDVKM. The CDR3 nucleotides read TGTGCCAGCAGTTCGCTAGCGGGAAGTCCTAGAGAGACCCAGTACTTC. Amino acids: CASSSLAGSPRETQYF.

The chain uses TRBV28 and TRBJ2-7; 7 bases match TRBD2. Unmatched junction bases numbered 8, after V lost 4 bases and J lost 2 bases. The CDR3 contains 15 residues. Germline CDR1 and CDR2: MDHEN and SYDVKM. The CDR3 region is CASSSGSGNTYEQYF. The CDR3 DNA sequence: TGTGCCAGCAGTTCCGGGAGCGGGAACACCTACGAGCAGTACTTC. The whole variable domain, filled in from reference TRBV28 and TRBJ2-7, reads DVKVTQSSRYLVKRTGEKVFLECVQDMDHENMFWYRQDPGLGLRLIYFSYDVKMKEKGDIPEGYSVSREKKERFSLILESASTNQTSMYLCASSSGSGNTYEQYFGPGTRLTVT.

The chain couples TRBV5-1 to TRBJ2-2; a possible D gene is TRBD2 (5 bases). Trimming removed 4 bases from V and 3 bases from J, with 16 bases in between. This CDR3 is 16 amino acids long. The germline gives CDR1 SGHRS, CDR2 YFSETQ. CDR3 in amino acids: CASSLESGVDTGELFF. Written as DNA, the CDR3 is TGCGCCAGCAGCCTGGAATCCGGGGTAGACACCGGGGAGCTGTTTTTT.